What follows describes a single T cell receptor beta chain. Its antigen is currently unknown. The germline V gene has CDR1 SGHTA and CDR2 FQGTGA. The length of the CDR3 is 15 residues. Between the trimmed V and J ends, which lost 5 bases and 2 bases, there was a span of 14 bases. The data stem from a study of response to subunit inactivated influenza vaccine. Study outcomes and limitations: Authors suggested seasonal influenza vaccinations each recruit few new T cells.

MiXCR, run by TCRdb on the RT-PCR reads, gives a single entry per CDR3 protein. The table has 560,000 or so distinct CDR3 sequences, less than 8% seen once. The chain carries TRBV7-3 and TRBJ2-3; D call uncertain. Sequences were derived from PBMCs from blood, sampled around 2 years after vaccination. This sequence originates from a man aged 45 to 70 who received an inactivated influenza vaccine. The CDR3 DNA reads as TGTGCCAGCAGCCCTACGGCCTCCCACACAGATACGCAGTATTTT. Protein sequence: CASSPTASHTDTQYF. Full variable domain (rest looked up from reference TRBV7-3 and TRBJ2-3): GAGVSQTPSNKVTEKGKYVELRCDPISGHTALYWYRQSLGQGPEFLIYFQGTGAADDSGLPNDRFFAVRPEGSVSTLKIQRTERGDSAVYLCASSPTASHTDTQYFGPGTRLTVL.